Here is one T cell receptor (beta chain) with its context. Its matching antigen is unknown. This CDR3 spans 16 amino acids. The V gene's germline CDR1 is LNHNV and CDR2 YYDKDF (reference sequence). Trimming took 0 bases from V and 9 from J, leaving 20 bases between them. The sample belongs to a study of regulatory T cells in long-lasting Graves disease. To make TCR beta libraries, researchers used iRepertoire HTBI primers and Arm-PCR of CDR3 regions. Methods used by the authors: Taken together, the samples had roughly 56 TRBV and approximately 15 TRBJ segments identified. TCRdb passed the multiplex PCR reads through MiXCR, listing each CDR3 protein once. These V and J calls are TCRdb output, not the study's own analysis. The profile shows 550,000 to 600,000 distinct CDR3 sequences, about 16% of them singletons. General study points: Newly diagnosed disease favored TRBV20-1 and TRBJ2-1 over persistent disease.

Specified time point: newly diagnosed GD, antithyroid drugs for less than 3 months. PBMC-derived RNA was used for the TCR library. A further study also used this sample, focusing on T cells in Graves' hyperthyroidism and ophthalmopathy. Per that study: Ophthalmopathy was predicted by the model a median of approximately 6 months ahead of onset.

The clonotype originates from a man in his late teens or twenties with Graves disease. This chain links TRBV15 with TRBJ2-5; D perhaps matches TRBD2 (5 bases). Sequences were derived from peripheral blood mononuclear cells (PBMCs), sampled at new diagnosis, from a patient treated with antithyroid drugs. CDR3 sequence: CATSRDTPVPVEAQYF. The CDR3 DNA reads TGTGCCACCAGCAGAGACACCCCCGTCCCCGTGGAGGCCCAGTACTTC.